This T cell receptor (beta chain) is drawn from a study of cytomegalovirus exposure and HLA in healthy donors. On this clone itself: Its antigen is unknown.

PCR primers comprised 60 Vbeta and 13 Jbeta primers. Using immunoSEQ multiplex PCR, the repertoire was profiled, and TCRdb retains in-frame clones only, with some absent. Of roughly 100,000 clones listed, less than 85% are singletons. Study observations and caveats: 150 or so TCR beta chains were listed as cytomegalovirus-associated. Accurate HLA-A and HLA-B prediction from TCR beta sequences was reported for most subjects.

Sequencing used PBMCs. The receptor was isolated from a man aged 40-49 years in good health and CMV-seronegative.

In DNA form, the CDR3 reads TGTGCCAGCAGCAGACGACAGTATGGGGACACTGAAGCTTTCTTT. Its protein product is CASSRRQYGDTEAFF. The chain couples TRBV11-1 to TRBJ1-1; D is perhaps TRBD1 (5 bases). With 5 bases removed from V and 3 bases from J, the gap between germline ends came to 16 bases. This CDR3 is built from 15 residues. CDR1 is SGHAT and CDR2 is FQDESV in the germline V gene (reference sequence).